This passage covers 18 T cell receptor beta chains from one sample sequenced in a study of cytomegalovirus exposure and HLA in healthy donors. The PCR was carried out with 60 Vbeta primers and 13 Jbeta primers. Libraries were prepared by immunoSEQ multiplex PCR; TCRdb keeps only in-frame clonotypes and omits some of them. The sample includes about 140,000 clones, roughly 80% of them seen just once. The specimen was PBMCs. These receptors all stem from a female donor in good health and CMV-seronegative.

The rearrangement uses TRBV2 and TRBJ1-2; D perhaps matches TRBD1 (5 bases). V lost 6 bases and J 5 bases, leaving 10 bases between the germline ends. There are 12 residues in the CDR3. Germline lookup yields CDR1 SNHLY and CDR2 FYNNEI. The CDR3 region is CASRVTGYGYTF. The CDR3 region has the DNA TGTGCCAGCAGGGTTACAGGATATGGCTACACCTTC.

The J gene is TRBJ1-5, the V gene TRBV29-1; D remains ambiguous. The V and J ends lost 6 bases and 5 bases respectively, with 17 bases between them. Germline values: CDR1 SQVTM, CDR2 ANQGSEA. The CDR3 spans 14 residues. This chain's CDR3 is CSVGSNGEDQPQHF. The DNA of the CDR3 is TGCAGCGTCGGGTCTAATGGGGAGGATCAGCCCCAGCATTTT.

V and J are TRBV28 and TRBJ2-7; 8 bases map to TRBD1. Germline CDR1 MDHEN, CDR2 SYDVKM. This CDR3 spans 13 amino acids. V shed 6 bases and J 1 base; nucleotides not matched to a gene: 2. The CDR3 DNA reads as TGTGCCAGCAGCTGGACAGGGTCCTACGAGCAGTACTTC. It codes for CASSWTGSYEQYF.

This clone was observed a handful of times. The chain has TRBV7-9 and TRBJ2-7; D is possibly TRBD2 (5 bases). Germline CDR1 SEHNR, CDR2 FQNEAQ (reference sequence). Trimming left V 4 bases short and J 7 bases short, with 20 bases between. The CDR3 length is 15 residues. For the CDR3, the DNA is TGTGCCAGCAGCTGGCCCTCCACGGGAACCCGGGAGCAGTACTTC. This codes for CASSWPSTGTREQYF.

As for this clone: At one of its ends the junction is not consistent with the germline gene, which may arise from a read error. This chain uses TRBV6-1 with TRBJ1-1; 7 nucleotides align to TRBD1. The germline CDR1 and CDR2 sequences are MNHNS and SASEGT. The CDR3 has 11 residues. The CDR3 loop reads CASSNSGDRVF. CDR3 sequence (DNA): TGTGCCAGCAGTAACTCCGGGGACAGAGTTTTT.

This clone has a count of ten or more. This sequence joins TRBV6-4 and TRBJ2-3; 10 bases fit TRBD2. Germline V CDR1 and CDR2: MRHNA, SNTAGT. CDR3 length equals 16 residues. V trimming: 6 bases; J trimming: 4 bases; junction bases outside the gene matches: 10. CDR3 loop: CASRDSSGGEADTQYF. CDR3 in DNA: TGTGCCAGCAGAGATTCTAGCGGGGGAGAAGCAGATACGCAGTATTTT.

J is TRBJ1-5 and V is TRBV28; D is perhaps TRBD1 (6 bases). V shed 5 bases and J shed 3 bases, with 14 bases lying between them. The length of the CDR3 is 15 residues. Germline V gene sequence: CDR1 MDHEN, CDR2 SYDVKM. CDR3 region: CASSPADRSNQPQHF. The CDR3 coding sequence is TGTGCCAGCAGTCCGGCCGACAGGTCCAATCAGCCCCAGCATTTT.

CDR3 in amino acids: CASCVSRDFDTEAFF. CDR3 nucleotide sequence: TGTGCCAGTTGTGTATCCCGTGACTTCGACACTGAAGCTTTCTTT. V and J are TRBV19 and TRBJ1-1; D unclear. The germline V and J ends were trimmed by 8 bases and 3 bases, with 19 bases remaining between them. Germline CDR1 reads LNHDA; CDR2 reads SQIVND (reference sequence). The CDR3 is 15 amino acids.

This clone was seen more than once but under ten times. The rearrangement links TRBV5-6 to TRBJ1-4; no firm D call. Trimming pared 0 bases from V and 7 bases from J, leaving 10 bases between. The CDR3 has 14 residues. Germline CDR1 reads SGHDT; CDR2 reads YYEEEE. This CDR3 reads CASSLGQAPEKLFF. As DNA, the CDR3 is TGTGCCAGCAGCTTGGGCCAGGCCCCTGAAAAACTGTTTTTT.

The rearrangement uses TRBV7-2 and TRBJ2-1, with 11 bases lining up with TRBD2. The junction had 8 bases not matched to a gene; V was cut back by 1 base and J by 9 bases. This CDR3 region has 16 residues. CDR1 and CDR2 (germline): SGHTA, FQGNSA. DNA of the CDR3: TGTGCCAGCAGCTTAGTCCGGCTAGCGGGGGGCGGTGAGCAGTTCTTC. Its protein product is CASSLVRLAGGGEQFF. The full variable domain, its missing parts supplied by reference TRBV7-2 and TRBJ2-1, is GAGVSQSPSNKVTEKGKDVELRCDPISGHTALYWYRQSLGQGLEFLIYFQGNSAPDKSGLPSDRFSAERTGGSVSTLTIQRTQQEDSAVYLCASSLVRLAGGGEQFFGPGTRLTVL.

This chain uses TRBV18 with TRBJ2-1; 12 positions agree with TRBD2. J lost 5 bases, V lost 3 bases, and 11 bases had no gene match. Germline lookup yields CDR1 KGHSH and CDR2 LQKENI. CDR3 length: 18 amino acids. The CDR3, as DNA: TGTGCCAGCTCACCGCTAGCGGGGGGGCGTCAAGAAGACAATGAGCAGTTCTTC. Translated, it gives CASSPLAGGRQEDNEQFF.

This clone was recorded only once. The chain links TRBV5-3 to TRBJ1-5, with D hard to call. TRBV5-3 is an ORF for which the function is uncertain. V lost 7 bases to trimming and J lost 2 bases, with 10 bases between them. CDR3 length: 13 residues. The CDR3 spells CARAITGNQPQHF. Here the CDR3 DNA reads TGTGCCAGAGCTATAACGGGCAATCAGCCCCAGCATTTT.

There are a few counts of this clone. The rearrangement uses TRBV2 and TRBJ1-1; D uncertain. Germline V gene data show CDR1 as SNHLY and CDR2 as FYNNEI. V lost 4 bases and J 1 base, leaving 10 bases between the germline ends. The CDR3 consists of 14 residues. The CDR3 here is CASSVTETNTEAFF. The CDR3 DNA reads as TGTGCCAGCAGTGTTACAGAGACGAACACTGAAGCTTTCTTT.

The CDR3 loop reads CASSYSSSGSTYEQYF. As DNA, the CDR3 is TGTGCCAGCAGTTACTCATCAAGCGGGAGTACCTACGAGCAGTACTTC. V and J are TRBV6-5 and TRBJ2-7; 8 bases agree with TRBD2. V dropped 0 bases and J dropped 2; count of bases not matched to a gene: 6. Germline assignment: CDR1 MNHEY and CDR2 SVGAGI. The CDR3 has 16 residues.

Comments on this clone: One junction end disagrees with the germline gene, perhaps due to a read error. The chain joins TRBV7-7 to TRBJ2-1, with D tentatively TRBD2 (7 bases). CDR3 length: 18 residues. CDR1 and CDR2 from the germline V gene are SSHAT and FNYEAQ (reference sequence). The CDR3 region is CASSLAPAGATHYNEQFF. The CDR3 nucleotides are TGTGCTAGCAGCTTAGCCCCGGCGGGGGCAACGCACTACAATGAGCAGTTCTTC.

The chain joins TRBV11-1 to TRBJ2-7; D is ambiguous. V was clipped by 0 bases and J by 1 base, with 4 bases between them. From germline, CDR1 is SGHAT and CDR2 FQDESV (reference sequence). The CDR3 sequence is 13 residues long. The CDR3 loop is CASSLAESYEQYF. CDR3 bases: TGTGCCAGCAGCTTAGCGGAGTCCTACGAGCAGTACTTC.

This chain connects TRBV11-2 to TRBJ2-7; TRBD2 matches 10 bases. V was pared by 0 bases and J by 6 bases, with 20 bases of the junction left unmatched. CDR3 size: 20 residues. Germline-derived CDR1 and CDR2 are SGHAT and FQNNGV. CDR3 sequence reads: CASSLEAQREGLLGSPEQYF. The DNA for the CDR3 is TGTGCCAGCAGCTTAGAGGCGCAGCGGGAGGGCCTTCTGGGGTCTCCCGAGCAGTACTTC.

Only one count was recorded for this clone. The gene calls are TRBV11-3 and TRBJ2-1; a possible D gene is TRBD1 (6 bases). V lost 4 bases, J lost 0 bases, and 10 bases lay in between. Germline CDR1 reads SGHNT; CDR2 reads YENEEA. CDR3 length equals 15 residues. CDR3 DNA sequence: TGTGCCAGCAGCTCCCGGGACACCTCCTACAATGAGCAGTTCTTC. Protein product: CASSSRDTSYNEQFF.